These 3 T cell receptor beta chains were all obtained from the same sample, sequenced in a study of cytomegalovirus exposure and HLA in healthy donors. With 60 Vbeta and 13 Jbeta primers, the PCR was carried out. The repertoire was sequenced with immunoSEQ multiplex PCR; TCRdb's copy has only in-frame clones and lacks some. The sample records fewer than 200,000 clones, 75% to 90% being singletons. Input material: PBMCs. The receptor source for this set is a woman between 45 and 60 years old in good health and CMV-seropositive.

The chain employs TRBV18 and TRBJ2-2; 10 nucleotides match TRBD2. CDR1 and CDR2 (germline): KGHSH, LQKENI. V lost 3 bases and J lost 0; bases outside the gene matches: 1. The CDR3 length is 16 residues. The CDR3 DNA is TGTGCCAGCTCACCCACTAGCGGGACGAACACCGGGGAGCTGTTTTTT. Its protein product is CASSPTSGTNTGELFF.

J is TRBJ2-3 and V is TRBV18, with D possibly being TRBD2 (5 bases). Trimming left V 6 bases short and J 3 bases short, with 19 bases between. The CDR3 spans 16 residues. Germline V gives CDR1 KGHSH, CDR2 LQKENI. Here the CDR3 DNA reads TGTGCCAGCTCCCTTCAATACGGGGAGATAACAGATACGCAGTATTTT. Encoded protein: CASSLQYGEITDTQYF.

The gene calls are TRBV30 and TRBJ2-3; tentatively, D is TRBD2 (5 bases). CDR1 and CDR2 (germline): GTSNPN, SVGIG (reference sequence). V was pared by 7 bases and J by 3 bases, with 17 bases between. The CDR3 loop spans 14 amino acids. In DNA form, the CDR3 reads TGTGCCTCGAAACGGGTCGAGGGTACAGATACGCAGTATTTT. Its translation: CASKRVEGTDTQYF.